Shown below are 5 T cell receptor beta chains from a single sample sequenced in a study of tumor-infiltrating lymphocytes in primary liver carcinoma. The roughly 19-32 mg bulk tissue piece was not sorted before simultaneous RNA and DNA extraction. With around 490 ng total RNA as template and a constant-region primer, TCR beta cDNA was made. For TCR beta, libraries were produced by three nested multiplex PCR rounds using slightly modified ARM-PCR. Researchers ran the first two PCR rounds for roughly 11 cycles each with TRBV1-TRBV30 forward primers and a C-beta reverse primer. TCRdb re-called the multiplex PCR reads with MiXCR, one entry per CDR3 protein. Of approximately 110,000 distinct CDR3 sequences listed, roughly three fifths are singletons. Sequences were obtained from liver tumor tissue from sampling region 3. Subset reported: tumor region T3, left-lateral pole. The receptors stem from a woman in her sixties or seventies with primary liver carcinoma and hepatitis B virus infection.

Many counts were recorded for this clonotype. The chain recombines TRBV4-1 with TRBJ2-7, with 11 bases that match TRBD2. The junction had 4 bases not matched to a gene; V was cut back by 1 base and J by 2 bases. CDR1 is MGHRA, CDR2 YSYEKL, per germline. This CDR3 has 16 residues. The CDR3 region is CASSQVLAGGTYEQYF. As DNA, the CDR3 is TGCGCCAGCAGCCAAGTGTTAGCGGGAGGGACCTACGAGCAGTACTTC.

Sample share makes this clonotype medium-sized. This chain joins TRBV11-2 and TRBJ2-3; 8 positions agree with TRBD1. Unmatched junction bases numbered 6, after V lost 6 bases and J lost 1 base. The CDR3 is 15 amino acids. Germline CDR1 SGHAT, CDR2 FQNNGV. This CDR3 reads CASSPDRVGTDTQYF. The CDR3 DNA reads as TGTGCCAGCAGTCCGGACAGGGTCGGCACAGATACGCAGTATTTT.

On this clonotype itself: The junction departs from the called germline gene at one end, perhaps through a read error. J is TRBJ2-3 and V is TRBV11-2, with TRBD1 identical over 10 bases. The CDR3 is 15 residues long. The germline CDR1 and CDR2 sequences are SGHAT and FQNNGV. CDR3 in amino acids: CVSSPLTGGADTQYF. Written as DNA, the CDR3 is TGTGTCAGCAGCCCCCTGACAGGGGGCGCAGATACGCAGTATTTT.

This clonotype was counted between two and nine times. A much more abundant neighbour one base away suggests this may be a read error. The gene calls are TRBV6-1 and TRBJ1-1; 8 bases match TRBD1. Germline trimming cut 6 bases from V and 6 bases from J; bases unmatched to any gene: 3. Germline-derived CDR1 and CDR2 are MNHNS and SASEGT. CDR3 length: 12 amino acids. The CDR3 DNA reads TGTGCCAGCAGCAGGGGGCCCTCTGAAGCTTTCTTT. As protein: CASSRGPSEAFF.

As concerns this clonotype: Likely a read error: the CDR3 ends without its conserved phenylalanine or tryptophan. Because the CDR3's place on the DNA is in doubt, the DNA is left out and the CDR3 is given as listed by TCRdb. The V gene is TRBV6-2 or TRBV6-3, the J gene TRBJ2-3; no check of the table's D call, TRBD2, against the DNA was made. In germline, CDR1 is MNHEY, CDR2 SVGEGT. 14 amino acids form the CDR3, both terminal residues included. CDR3 sequence reads: CASLLAGAADTKYS.